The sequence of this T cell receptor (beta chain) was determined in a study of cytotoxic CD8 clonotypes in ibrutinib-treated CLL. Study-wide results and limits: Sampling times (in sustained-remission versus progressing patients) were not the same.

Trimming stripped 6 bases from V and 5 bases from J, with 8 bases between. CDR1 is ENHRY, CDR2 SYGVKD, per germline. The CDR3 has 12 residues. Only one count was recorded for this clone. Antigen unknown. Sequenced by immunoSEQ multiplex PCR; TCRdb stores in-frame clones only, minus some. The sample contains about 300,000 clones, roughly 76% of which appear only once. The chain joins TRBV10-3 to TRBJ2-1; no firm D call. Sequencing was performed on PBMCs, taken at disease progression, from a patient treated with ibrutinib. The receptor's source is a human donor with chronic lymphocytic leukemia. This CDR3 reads CAIRRADNEQFF. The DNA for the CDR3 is TGTGCCATCAGGAGAGCCGACAATGAGCAGTTCTTC.